This T cell receptor (beta chain) was sequenced for a study of lymphopenia after photon versus proton radiotherapy. Study-level findings and limits: In patients who died, overall survival fell as post-nadir TCR diversity dropped more.

Repertoires were generated with immunoSEQ multiplex PCR, while TCRdb's copy carries only in-frame clones and drops some. The sample consists of tens of thousands of clones, around four fifths of them appearing once. Germline values: CDR1 SEHNR, CDR2 FQNEAQ (reference sequence). This CDR3 contains 15 residues. V was shortened by 6 bases and J by 5 bases, with 19 bases between the two germline ends. This clone has a single count. The target antigen is unknown. The chain uses TRBV7-9 and TRBJ2-5; D call uncertain. This receptor was obtained from a man between 50 and 59 years old with gastric cancer. The sample consisted of peripheral blood, taken from a patient treated with photon-based radiotherapy. CDR3 nucleotide sequence: TGTGCCAGCAGGGCTTTAGAAGGATGGTTGGAGACCCAGTACTTC. It codes for CASRALEGWLETQYF.